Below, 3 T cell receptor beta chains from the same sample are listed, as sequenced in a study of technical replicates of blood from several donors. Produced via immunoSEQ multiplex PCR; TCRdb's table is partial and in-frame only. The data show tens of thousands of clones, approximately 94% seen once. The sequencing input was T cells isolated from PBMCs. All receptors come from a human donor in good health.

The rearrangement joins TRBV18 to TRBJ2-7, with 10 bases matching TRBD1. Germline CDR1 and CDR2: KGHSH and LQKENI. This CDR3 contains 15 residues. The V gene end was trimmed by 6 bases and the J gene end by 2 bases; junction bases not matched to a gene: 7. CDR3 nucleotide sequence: TGTGCCAGCTCGTACAATGGACAGGGGGCCTACGAGCAGTACTTC. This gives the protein CASSYNGQGAYEQYF.

The CDR3 region has the DNA TGTGCCAGCAGCTTAGTTGTCAGGGCTGCTTTCTTT. Its protein is CASSLVVRAAFF. The chain links TRBV11-2 to TRBJ1-1; tentative D call: TRBD1 (5 bases). Looked up from germline, CDR1 is SGHAT and CDR2 is FQNNGV. V lost 1 base and J lost 11, with 11 bases in between. The CDR3 has 12 amino acids.

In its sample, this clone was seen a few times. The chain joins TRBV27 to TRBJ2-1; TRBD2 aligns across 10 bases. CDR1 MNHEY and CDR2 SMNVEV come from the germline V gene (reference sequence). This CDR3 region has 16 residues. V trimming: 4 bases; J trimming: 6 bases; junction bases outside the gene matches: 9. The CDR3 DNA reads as TGTGCCAGCAGTTCCCGCTGGAGCGGGAGGGTCAATGAGCAGTTCTTC. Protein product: CASSSRWSGRVNEQFF.